The entry below gives a single T cell receptor beta chain sequence along with its context. The data were obtained in a study of blood T cell repertoires in COVID-19. Assignments of participants to cohorts depended upon their own reported clinical history. Libraries were prepared by immunoSEQ multiplex PCR; TCRdb keeps only in-frame clonotypes and omits some of them. Altogether 250,000 or so clones are present, just under 90% being singletons, with the ten largest covering approximately 4%. V gave up 3 bases and J gave up 9 bases; unmatched junction bases: 9. The CDR3 length is 16 residues. CDR1 and CDR2 (germline): MDHEN, SYDVKM.

The V call is TRBV28, the J call TRBJ1-6; TRBD1 matches 9 bases. The TCR comes from a woman aged 30 to 39 with acute COVID-19. Sequencing used PBMCs or T cells enriched from blood (not recorded which). The CDR3 DNA is TGTGCCAGCAGTTTCCGTGCCGGGACAGGGACTTCACCCCTCCACTTT. Its protein product is CASSFRAGTGTSPLHF.